The 22 T cell receptor beta chains reported below all come from one sample, sequenced in a study of OX40 agonist ivuxolimab in advanced cancers. Sequencing used immunoSEQ multiplex PCR; TCRdb keeps in-frame clones, though not all of them. Of over 85,000 clones in the sample, approximately 88% were seen once. The sample in question was CD4+ or CD8+ T cells sorted from blood, obtained in a trial of the OX40 agonist ivuxolimab. The receptors here all came from an adult with an advanced solid tumor such as melanoma, head and neck, liver or kidney cancer.

A few counts support this clone. The genes are TRBV10-3 and TRBJ1-2; TRBD1 matches at 10 bases. CDR3 length: 14 amino acids. Germline-derived CDR1 and CDR2 are ENHRY and SYGVKD. Losses at the gene ends were 6 bases for V and 7 bases for J; bases not matched to a gene: 8. The CDR3 DNA is TGTGCCATCAGGATAGGGACAGGGGATGGTGGCTACACCTTC. It codes for CAIRIGTGDGGYTF.

The chain joins TRBV4-1 to TRBJ2-3, with D maybe TRBD2 (6 bases). This CDR3 has 18 amino acids. Germline V gene sequence: CDR1 MGHRA, CDR2 YSYEKL. V dropped 4 bases and J dropped 2 bases, with 22 bases sitting between them. Here the CDR3 DNA reads TGCGCCAGCAGCCTCCTCCCTTTGGGACTGCTCCTCACAGATACGCAGTATTTT. It is translated as CASSLLPLGLLLTDTQYF.

V usage is TRBV5-1 and J usage is TRBJ2-6; D remains ambiguous. CDR1 and CDR2 (germline): SGHRS, YFSETQ. Between the trimmed V and J ends, which lost 4 bases and 0 bases, there was a span of 20 bases. The CDR3 has 19 residues. The CDR3 sequence: CASSNNRTVDSSGANVLTF. CDR3 nucleotide sequence: TGCGCCAGCAGCAACAATCGGACGGTCGATAGCTCTGGGGCCAACGTCCTGACTTTC.

This sequence joins TRBV7-2 and TRBJ1-1, with D hard to call. Trimming took off 4 bases at V and 1 base at J, with 10 bases between the two ends. Germline V CDR1 and CDR2: SGHTA, FQGNSA. The CDR3 loop spans 14 amino acids. The CDR3 reads CASSSQSGNTEAFF. The DNA of the CDR3 is TGTGCCAGCAGCTCTCAATCAGGGAACACTGAAGCTTTCTTT.

The chain recombines TRBV19 with TRBJ1-4; D is unclear. There are 14 residues in the CDR3. CDR1 and CDR2 from the germline V gene are LNHDA and SQIVND (reference sequence). V was shortened by 8 bases and J by 5 bases, with 15 bases between the two germline ends. CDR3 sequence (DNA): TGTGCCAGTCGGCCTTCGGACGGGAATGAAAAACTGTTTTTT. Its translation: CASRPSDGNEKLFF.

This sequence joins TRBV5-3 and TRBJ1-5; D remains ambiguous. TRBV5-3 is labeled an ORF, and its function is uncertain. There are 11 residues in the CDR3. V lost 1 base to trimming and J lost 7 bases, with 3 bases between them. The CDR3 is CARSLRQPQHF. The CDR3 DNA reads as TGTGCCAGAAGCTTGCGGCAGCCCCAGCATTTT.

The genes are TRBV21-1 and TRBJ2-1; the D segment call TRBD1 is taken from the table without a DNA check. TRBV21-1 is a recognized pseudogene. The CDR3 is 14 residues long. In DNA, the CDR3 is TGTGCCAGCAGCAAAGAGCACAGGGCTAATGAGCAGTTCTTC. Translation: CASSKEHRANEQFF.

This chain connects TRBV5-4 to TRBJ2-7; TRBD1 aligns across 7 bases. Germline values: CDR1 SGHNT, CDR2 YYREEE (reference sequence). The CDR3 covers 13 residues. Trimming removed 4 bases from V and 6 bases from J; junction bases left unmatched: 7. CDR3 sequence: CASSPDRQGEQYF. The DNA of the CDR3 is TGTGCCAGCAGCCCGGACAGGCAAGGCGAGCAGTACTTC.

The DNA of the CDR3 is TGTGCCAGCAGCTTAGGTCGGGGGTTTCCTGGGGCCAACGTCCTGACTTTC. Amino acid sequence: CASSLGRGFPGANVLTF. This chain uses TRBV11-3 with TRBJ2-6, with D perhaps matching TRBD2 (6 bases). CDR3 length: 17 amino acids. V lost 1 base to trimming and J lost 2 bases, with 12 bases between them. The germline V gene has CDR1 SGHNT and CDR2 YENEEA.

As DNA, the CDR3 is TGTGCCAGCAGCAGGACAGGGGGCTACGAGCAGTACTTC. Its translation: CASSRTGGYEQYF. The chain recombines TRBV11-2 with TRBJ2-7; 10 bases map to TRBD1. From germline, CDR1 is SGHAT and CDR2 FQNNGV. CDR3 length: 13 amino acids. The ends lost 5 bases at V and 3 bases at J; junction bases unmatched: 1.

This clone has a single count. Written as DNA, the CDR3 is TGCGCCAGCAGCTTGGTTGTGGGGGGGCAGGATGAGCAGTTCTTC. As protein: CASSLVVGGQDEQFF. This chain links TRBV5-1 with TRBJ2-1, with D maybe TRBD2 (7 bases). Trimming shortened V by 0 bases and J by 8 bases, and 15 bases separated the two germline ends. Germline V gives CDR1 SGHRS, CDR2 YFSETQ. The CDR3 sequence is 15 residues long.

This chain joins TRBV7-8 and TRBJ2-1; TRBD2 agrees at 11 bases. Germline-derived CDR1 and CDR2 are SGHVS and FQNEAQ. The junction had 5 bases not matched to a gene; V was cut back by 6 bases and J by 1 base. This CDR3 is built from 16 residues. The CDR3 DNA follows: TGTGCCAGCAGGTTTCTAGCGGGGGGTTCCTACAATGAGCAGTTCTTC. It translates to CASRFLAGGSYNEQFF.

This clone is a singleton in its sample. The V gene is TRBV15, the J gene TRBJ1-2; 7 nucleotides align to TRBD1. Germline assignment: CDR1 LNHNV and CDR2 YYDKDF (reference sequence). V gave up 0 bases and J gave up 4 bases; unmatched junction bases: 14. This CDR3 has 18 amino acids. The CDR3 here is CATSRDPFRQGSGYGYTF. CDR3 nucleotides: TGTGCCACCAGCAGAGATCCCTTTAGACAGGGCTCAGGCTATGGCTACACCTTC.

The chain recombines TRBV2 with TRBJ2-7; TRBD1 matches 7 bases. This CDR3 has 14 residues. CDR1 is SNHLY, CDR2 FYNNEI, per germline. V lost 6 bases, J lost 0 bases, and 5 bases stayed unmatched. Here the CDR3 reads CASRAQGLSYEQYF. The DNA of the CDR3 is TGTGCCAGCAGGGCACAGGGGCTCTCCTACGAGCAGTACTTC.

The count of this clone is one. The chain employs TRBV5-6 and TRBJ1-2, with D possibly TRBD1 on 5 matching bases. The CDR3 has 16 residues. Trimming pared 2 bases from V and 5 bases from J, leaving 19 bases between. Per the germline V gene, CDR1 is SGHDT and CDR2 is YYEEEE. CDR3 sequence reads: CASSFQRRDSPYGYTF. The CDR3 DNA is TGTGCCAGCAGCTTTCAGCGCAGGGATAGTCCATATGGCTACACCTTC.

The chain is built from TRBV10-3 and TRBJ1-1; perhaps TRBD1 as D (5 bases). This CDR3 region has 15 residues. CDR1 is ENHRY, CDR2 SYGVKD, per germline. Trimming left V 6 bases short and J 4 bases short, with 18 bases between. The CDR3 region is CAISLGGAGGTEAFF. DNA for the CDR3: TGTGCCATCAGCCTCGGTGGGGCGGGGGGCACTGAAGCTTTCTTT.

The chain couples TRBV7-9 to TRBJ1-2; TRBD1 matches at 8 bases. Per the germline V gene, CDR1 is SEHNR and CDR2 is FQNEAQ (reference sequence). This CDR3 has 14 residues. V lost 4 bases and J lost 2; bases outside the gene matches: 3. The CDR3 protein is CASSSGTGNYGYTF. DNA of the CDR3: TGTGCCAGCAGCTCCGGGACAGGAAACTATGGCTACACCTTC. The full variable domain, completed using reference TRBV7-9 and TRBJ1-2, is DTGVSQNPRHKITKRGQNVTFRCDPISEHNRLYWYRQTLGQGPEFLTYFQNEAQLEKSRLLSDRFSAERPKGSFSTLEIQRTEQGDSAMYLCASSSGTGNYGYTFGSGTRLTVV.

A single count supports this clone. The final CDR3 position lacks the conserved phenylalanine or tryptophan, pointing to a likely read error. No DNA is shown, since the ends of the CDR3 on it are uncertain; the CDR3 is the one TCRdb lists. The chain links TRBV30 to TRBJ1-6. Germline V gene sequence: CDR1 GTSNPN, CDR2 SVGIG (reference sequence). The CDR3 spans 14 amino acids, including both terminal residues. The CDR3 region is CAWSVFATLGAPPP.

V is TRBV28 and J is TRBJ1-5; perhaps TRBD1 as D (6 bases). The V gene's germline CDR1 is MDHEN and CDR2 SYDVKM. V shed 5 bases and J shed 7 bases, with 18 bases lying between them. The CDR3 sequence is 15 residues long. The CDR3 sequence is CASSPISGVGQPQHF. CDR3 nucleotide sequence: TGTGCCAGCAGTCCCATTTCAGGGGTCGGGCAGCCCCAGCATTTT.

The chain joins TRBV10-3 to TRBJ2-5; TRBD1 is a possible D gene (6 bases). Germline V gives CDR1 ENHRY, CDR2 SYGVKD. V lost 2 bases and J 9 bases, leaving 16 bases between the germline ends. CDR3 length: 14 residues. The CDR3 DNA follows: TGTGCCATCAGTGAGACGGGACAACACGGGGCCCAGTACTTC. Amino acid sequence: CAISETGQHGAQYF.

The CDR3 region is CASSTIVWSNTEAFF. The DNA for the CDR3 is TGTGCCAGTAGTACGATCGTGTGGTCTAACACTGAAGCTTTCTTT. This chain uses TRBV19 with TRBJ1-1; D remains unclear. V was cut by 4 bases and J by 2 bases, with 14 bases left in between. This CDR3 is 15 amino acids long. CDR1 and CDR2 (germline): LNHDA, SQIVND (reference sequence).

The rearrangement uses TRBV18 and TRBJ2-7; D is unclear. Trimming removed 0 bases at V and 4 bases at J, with 13 bases between. CDR1 is KGHSH and CDR2 is LQKENI in the germline V gene. The CDR3 length is 15 residues. The CDR3 spells CASSPPGWESYEQYF. In nucleotides, the CDR3 is TGTGCCAGCTCACCACCGGGCTGGGAAAGTTACGAGCAGTACTTC.